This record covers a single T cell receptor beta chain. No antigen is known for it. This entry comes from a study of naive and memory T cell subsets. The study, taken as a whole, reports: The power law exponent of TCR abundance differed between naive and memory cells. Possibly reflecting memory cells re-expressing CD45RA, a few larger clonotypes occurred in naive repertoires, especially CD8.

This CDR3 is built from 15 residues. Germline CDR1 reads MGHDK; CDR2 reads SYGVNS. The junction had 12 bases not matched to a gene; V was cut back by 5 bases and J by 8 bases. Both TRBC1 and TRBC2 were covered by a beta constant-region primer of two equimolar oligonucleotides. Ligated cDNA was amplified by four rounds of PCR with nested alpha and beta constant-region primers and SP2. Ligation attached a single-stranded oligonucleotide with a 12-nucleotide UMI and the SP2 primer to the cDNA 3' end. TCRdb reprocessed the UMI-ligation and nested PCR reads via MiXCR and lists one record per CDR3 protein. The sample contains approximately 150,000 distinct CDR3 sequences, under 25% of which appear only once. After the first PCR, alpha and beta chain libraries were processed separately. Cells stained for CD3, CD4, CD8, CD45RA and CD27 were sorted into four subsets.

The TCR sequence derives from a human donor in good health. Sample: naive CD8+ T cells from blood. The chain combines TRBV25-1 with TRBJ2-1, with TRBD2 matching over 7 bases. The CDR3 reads CASSMWEGLWDEQFF. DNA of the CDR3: TGTGCCAGCAGTATGTGGGAGGGCCTTTGGGATGAGCAGTTCTTC.